This entry lists 31 T cell receptor beta chains sequenced from one sample in a study of identical twins. TCRdb passed the 5' RACE reads through MiXCR, listing each CDR3 protein once. The sample lists some 320,000 distinct CDR3 sequences, roughly an eighth occurring once. These records were also assigned to another study, of yellow fever vaccine responses in identical twins.

The sequenced sample was CD8+ T cells sorted from blood. These receptors all stem from a woman aged 18 to 35 in good health.

The gene calls are TRBV20-1 and TRBJ2-1; 13 nucleotides match TRBD2. Looked up from germline, CDR1 is DFQATT and CDR2 is SNEGSKA (reference sequence). The CDR3 loop spans 18 amino acids. J gave up 1 base and V 4 bases, and 10 bases lay outside the gene matches. The CDR3 DNA reads as TGCAGTGCTACCCAACTAGCGGGAGGGCCCGAATCCTACAATGAGCAGTTCTTC. Encoded protein: CSATQLAGGPESYNEQFF.

The table lists this clonotype with a few counts. The chain couples TRBV10-3 to TRBJ2-5; D is possibly TRBD1 (6 bases). The CDR3 sequence is 13 residues long. The V end lost 8 bases, the J end lost 1 base, and 11 bases lay between the germline ends. Germline assignment: CDR1 ENHRY and CDR2 SYGVKD. In nucleotides, the CDR3 is TGTGCCATCGCCGAGACAGGCCAAGAGACCCAGTACTTC. Translating gives CAIAETGQETQYF.

The J gene is TRBJ2-7, the V gene TRBV5-1; 10 bases line up with TRBD2. The CDR3 runs 17 residues. Germline loops: CDR1 SGHRS, CDR2 YFSETQ. J lost 6 bases, V lost 5 bases, and 17 bases had no gene match. CDR3 loop: CASRRIGSGRAFSEQYF. The CDR3 nucleotides are TGCGCCAGCAGGAGGATTGGGAGCGGGAGGGCTTTTTCCGAGCAGTACTTC.

The chain uses TRBV2 and TRBJ2-2; perhaps TRBD1 as D (6 bases). V shed 1 base and J shed 6 bases, with 18 bases lying between them. The CDR3 is made up of 17 amino acids. Germline-derived CDR1 and CDR2 are SNHLY and FYNNEI. CDR3 sequence (DNA): TGTGCCAGCAGTGAAGTGCTGATTACAGGGCGGGCCGGGGAGCTGTTTTTT. This encodes CASSEVLITGRAGELFF.

This clonotype was recorded at least ten times. V usage is TRBV6-4 and J usage is TRBJ2-2; D is ambiguous. The length of the CDR3 is 15 residues. Germline loops: CDR1 MRHNA, CDR2 SNTAGT. V lost 2 bases to trimming and J lost 3 bases, with 10 bases between them. Here the CDR3 reads CASSDHPGDTGELFF. Written as DNA, the CDR3 is TGTGCCAGCAGTGACCACCCTGGGGACACCGGGGAGCTGTTTTTT.

In regard to this clonotype: Compared with germline, one end of the junction differs, possibly owing to a read error. V and J are TRBV5-1 and TRBJ2-4, with D possibly called TRBD1 or TRBD2 (5 bases each). Per the germline V gene, CDR1 is SGHRS and CDR2 is YFSETQ. The CDR3 has 16 residues. The CDR3 reads CASSLEGWGTKNNQYF. DNA for the CDR3: TGCGCCAGCAGCTTGGAGGGCTGGGGGACCAAAAACAATCAGTACTTC.

J is TRBJ2-5 and V is TRBV6-1, with D perhaps given as TRBD1 or TRBD2 (5 bases each). V was clipped by 3 bases and J by 3 bases, with 14 bases between them. From germline, CDR1 is MNHNS and CDR2 SASEGT. The length of the CDR3 is 15 residues. The CDR3 DNA sequence: TGTGCCAGCAGTGACCCGGGACGGGCCAAAGAGACCCAGTACTTC. Translation gives CASSDPGRAKETQYF.

This clonotype came up a few times. The chain uses TRBV4-1 and TRBJ2-5; D is unclear. CDR3 length equals 15 residues. Germline V gene sequence: CDR1 MGHRA, CDR2 YSYEKL. Trimming took 4 bases from V and 0 from J, leaving 12 bases between them. The CDR3 protein is CASSPIGLNQETQYF. The CDR3 DNA is TGCGCCAGCAGCCCGATAGGCTTAAACCAAGAGACCCAGTACTTC.

V usage is TRBV13 and J usage is TRBJ1-4; 10 bases fit TRBD1. Trimming removed 7 bases from V and 5 bases from J; junction bases left unmatched: 1. The germline V gene encodes CDR1 PRHDT and CDR2 FYEKMQ (reference sequence). The CDR3 has 13 amino acids. CDR3 region: CASTDRGNEKLFF. CDR3 in DNA: TGTGCCAGCACGGACAGGGGGAATGAAAAACTGTTTTTT.

The chain carries TRBV7-2 and TRBJ2-3; TRBD2 matches 14 bases. The CDR3 is 16 amino acids. Germline values: CDR1 SGHTA, CDR2 FQGNSA. J was trimmed by 5 bases and V by 3 bases; bases with no gene match: 4. The CDR3 loop reads CASSFRTSGRLDTQYF. The CDR3, as DNA: TGTGCCAGCAGCTTCAGGACTAGCGGGAGGTTAGATACGCAGTATTTT.

This clonotype was counted ten times or more. The genes are TRBV5-1 and TRBJ2-1, with 11 bases identical to TRBD2. The CDR3 runs 12 residues. Germline V gene data show CDR1 as SGHRS and CDR2 as YFSETQ. Germline trimming cut 8 bases from V and 7 bases from J; bases unmatched to any gene: 2. The CDR3 DNA is TGCGCCAGTCGACTAGCGGGGAATGAGCAGTTCTTC. Its translation: CASRLAGNEQFF.

The sample holds a few counts of this clonotype. The J gene is TRBJ2-1, the V gene TRBV6-1, with 10 bases matching TRBD1. V dropped 6 bases and J dropped 5; count of bases not matched to a gene: 4. CDR3 length equals 14 residues. CDR1 and CDR2 from the germline V gene are MNHNS and SASEGT. CDR3 residues: CASRGTGENNEQFF. The CDR3 nucleotides are TGTGCCAGCAGGGGGACAGGGGAAAACAATGAGCAGTTCTTC.

This chain uses TRBV12-5 with TRBJ2-3; 9 positions agree with TRBD1. CDR3 size: 19 residues. The J segment lost 5 bases and the V segment lost 0 bases, leaving 15 bases of the junction unmatched. Per germline, CDR1 LGHNT and CDR2 FRNRAP. The CDR3 DNA follows: TGTGCTAGTGGTTTGGTACGTGCGGAAGGACAGGGGCATAGAGATACGCAGTATTTT. It yields the protein CASGLVRAEGQGHRDTQYF.

This clonotype has a handful of counts. This chain connects TRBV6-1 to TRBJ2-3; D is ambiguous. Per germline, CDR1 MNHNS and CDR2 SASEGT. The CDR3 extends over 21 amino acids. Trimming removed 2 bases at V and 2 bases at J, with 29 bases between. The chain's CDR3 is CASSEWVQVHASEDSTDTQYF. CDR3 in DNA: TGTGCCAGCAGTGAATGGGTCCAGGTTCATGCGTCAGAAGATTCCACAGATACGCAGTATTTT.

This clonotype was seen only a few times. V and J are TRBV4-1 and TRBJ2-1; D is unresolved. CDR3 length: 17 residues. The germline V gene encodes CDR1 MGHRA and CDR2 YSYEKL. V was clipped by 1 base and J by 12 bases, with 25 bases between them. The CDR3 DNA reads TGCGCCAGCAGCCAAGTGTCCTTTTTTTCGAGCCGACGAGGGCAGTTCTTC. Translation gives CASSQVSFFSSRRGQFF.

The table lists this clonotype with a few counts. CDR3 DNA: TGTGCCAGCAGCCTTCCTGACCTCTACTATGGCTACACCTTC. Its protein product is CASSLPDLYYGYTF. The chain recombines TRBV28 with TRBJ1-2; D unresolved. V dropped 6 bases and J dropped 3 bases, with 14 bases sitting between them. CDR1 is MDHEN, CDR2 SYDVKM, per germline. This CDR3 is 14 amino acids long.

This clonotype has ten or more counts. The chain uses TRBV7-3 and TRBJ1-1; no definite D call. Germline loops: CDR1 SGHTA, CDR2 FQGTGA. The V end was cut by 0 bases, the J end by 5 bases, with 7 bases between. This CDR3 has 13 residues. In DNA form, the CDR3 reads TGTGCCAGCAGCTTAACGGAGGGTACTGAAGCTTTCTTT. Amino acids: CASSLTEGTEAFF.

In its sample, this clonotype was seen many times. V is TRBV28 and J is TRBJ2-1; either TRBD1 or TRBD2 may supply D (5 bases each). Per germline, CDR1 MDHEN and CDR2 SYDVKM. There are 11 residues in the CDR3. Trimming removed 8 bases at V and 9 bases at J, with 11 bases between. CDR3 sequence: CASGRDGEQFF. In DNA form, the CDR3 reads TGTGCCAGCGGACGGGACGGTGAGCAGTTCTTC.

V gene TRBV27 combines with J gene TRBJ2-7; 11 bases line up with TRBD2. This CDR3 comprises 14 residues. Germline V lookup: CDR1 MNHEY, CDR2 SMNVEV (reference sequence). With V trimmed by 5 bases and J by 5 bases, 5 bases remained unmatched. CDR3 sequence: CASSLAGGSHEQYF. For the CDR3, the DNA is TGTGCCAGCAGTCTAGCGGGAGGTTCCCACGAGCAGTACTTC.

This clonotype was seen many times. CDR3 nucleotide sequence: TGCAGCGTCTCAGGTGACTACGAGCAGTACTTC. Translation gives CSVSGDYEQYF. The chain joins TRBV29-1 to TRBJ2-7; D gene ambiguous. The V gene's germline CDR1 is SQVTM and CDR2 ANQGSEA. This CDR3 has 11 residues. V was trimmed by 6 bases and J by 3 bases, leaving 9 bases between them.

The V gene is TRBV14, the J gene TRBJ2-3; the D gene is possibly TRBD2 (6 bases). V lost 0 bases and J 2 bases, leaving 12 bases between the germline ends. Germline values: CDR1 SGHDN, CDR2 FVKESK. The CDR3 is 16 residues long. This chain's CDR3 is CASSQDLRDLTDTQYF. The CDR3 bases are TGTGCCAGCAGCCAAGATCTGCGGGATCTCACAGATACGCAGTATTTT.

V is TRBV5-6 and J is TRBJ2-7, with D maybe TRBD2 (5 bases). The CDR3 extends over 16 amino acids. Germline assignment: CDR1 SGHDT and CDR2 YYEEEE. The V gene lost 0 bases and the J gene lost 5 bases, with 18 bases spanning the gap. This CDR3 reads CASSLAEGRTPDEQYF. The CDR3 DNA reads as TGTGCCAGCAGCTTGGCTGAGGGCAGAACCCCTGACGAGCAGTACTTC. The whole variable domain, filled in from reference TRBV5-6 and TRBJ2-7, reads DAGVTQSPTHLIKTRGQQVTLRCSPKSGHDTVSWYQQALGQGPQFIFQYYEEEERQRGNFPDRFSGHQFPNYSSELNVNALLLGDSALYLCASSLAEGRTPDEQYFGPGTRLTVT.

This clonotype was found once. DNA of the CDR3: TGCAGCGTTAAGGGGGGACAAGCGGTGAACAATGAGCAGTTCTTC. Amino acids: CSVKGGQAVNNEQFF. This chain joins TRBV29-1 and TRBJ2-1; D possibly matches TRBD1 or TRBD2 (6 bases each). The CDR3 is made up of 15 amino acids. Germline CDR1 and CDR2: SQVTM and ANQGSEA. Trimming left V 5 bases short and J 5 bases short, with 19 bases between.

The chain uses TRBV5-1 and TRBJ2-7; 8 bases are shared with TRBD1. The junction had 9 bases not matched to a gene; V was cut back by 5 bases and J by 5 bases. Per germline, CDR1 SGHRS and CDR2 YFSETQ. CDR3 length: 14 amino acids. CDR3 coding DNA: TGCGCCAGCAGGCCGCCGGACAGGGCGGACGAGCAGTACTTC. Amino acid sequence: CASRPPDRADEQYF.

The rearrangement uses TRBV12-3 or TRBV12-4 and TRBJ2-7; 10 bases line up with TRBD1. The CDR3 sequence is 14 residues long. With 5 bases clipped from V and 8 bases from J, the junction kept 9 bases outside the gene matches. Written as DNA, the CDR3 is TGTGCCAGCAGTCCACGGGACAGGGGAGACAAGCAGTACTTC. This translates into CASSPRDRGDKQYF.

This clonotype was seen only a few times. J is TRBJ1-5 and V is TRBV28; D is unresolved. Germline CDR1 MDHEN, CDR2 SYDVKM. The V end lost 2 bases, the J end lost 5 bases, and 13 bases lay between the germline ends. The CDR3 is 15 residues long. The DNA of the CDR3 is TGTGCCAGCAGTTTAGGTATACCGGTTTATCAGCCCCAGCATTTT. Translated: CASSLGIPVYQPQHF.

In its sample, this clonotype was seen many times. This chain connects TRBV12-5 to TRBJ2-1; 11 nucleotides match TRBD2. The CDR3 has 15 residues. With V trimmed by 7 bases and J by 3 bases, 5 bases remained unmatched. The germline V gene has CDR1 LGHNT and CDR2 FRNRAP. CDR3 sequence: CASASGLADYNEQFF. CDR3 coding DNA: TGTGCTAGTGCCTCGGGACTAGCGGACTACAATGAGCAGTTCTTC.

This clonotype came up a few times. The chain carries TRBV24-1 and TRBJ2-5; D ambiguous. Per the germline V gene, CDR1 is KGHDR and CDR2 is SFDVKD. The CDR3 contains 14 residues. The V gene lost 6 bases and the J gene lost 1 base, with 11 bases spanning the gap. The CDR3 reads CATSPFDGQETQYF. The CDR3 bases are TGTGCCACCAGTCCCTTCGACGGCCAAGAGACCCAGTACTTC.

Ten or more counts support this clonotype. The chain joins TRBV4-1 to TRBJ2-7; 12 nucleotides agree with TRBD2. After removal of 3 bases from V and 3 bases from J, the junction contained 3 bases not matched to a gene. The CDR3 length is 15 residues. Germline CDR1 MGHRA, CDR2 YSYEKL. The CDR3 loop is CASSHTSGRIYEQYF. In DNA form, the CDR3 reads TGCGCCAGCAGCCACACTAGCGGGAGGATCTACGAGCAGTACTTC.

The chain combines TRBV5-1 with TRBJ1-1; tentative D call: TRBD1 (6 bases). The CDR3 totals 15 residues. The germline V gene has CDR1 SGHRS and CDR2 YFSETQ. V was shortened by 0 bases and J by 1 base, with 10 bases between the two germline ends. CDR3 DNA sequence: TGCGCCAGCAGCTTGGCTGGGGGCGAGAACACTGAAGCTTTCTTT. As protein: CASSLAGGENTEAFF.

The chain joins TRBV12-3 or TRBV12-4 to TRBJ1-5; 8 nucleotides line up with TRBD1. V trimming: 9 bases; J trimming: 3 bases; junction bases outside the gene matches: 4. The CDR3 length is 13 residues. CDR3 region: CASGQGPNQPQHF. CDR3 nucleotide sequence: TGTGCCAGTGGACAGGGACCCAATCAGCCCCAGCATTTT.